The 18 T cell receptor beta chains below all came from one sample that was sequenced in a study of cytomegalovirus exposure and HLA in healthy donors. The PCR was carried out with 60 Vbeta primers and 13 Jbeta primers. Clones were sequenced by immunoSEQ multiplex PCR, and TCRdb holds only the in-frame ones, with some missing. The repertoire includes about 120,000 clones, roughly two thirds of them detected once, and less than 2% sits in the top ten. The sequenced material came from PBMCs. The receptor source for this set is a man aged 25-45 years in good health and CMV-seropositive.

The chain combines TRBV5-5 with TRBJ1-2; no definite D call. The CDR3 is made up of 13 amino acids. V was cut by 0 bases and J by 4 bases, with 7 bases left in between. The V gene's germline CDR1 is SGHKS and CDR2 YYEKEE (reference sequence). CDR3 protein: CASSLGLSYGYTF. As DNA, the CDR3 is TGTGCCAGCAGCTTGGGACTGTCCTATGGCTACACCTTC.

Sample share makes this clone medium-sized. The chain couples TRBV19 to TRBJ2-7; 7 nucleotides align to TRBD1. The V gene end was trimmed by 2 bases and the J gene end by 4 bases; junction bases not matched to a gene: 5. In germline, CDR1 is LNHDA, CDR2 SQIVND (reference sequence). CDR3 length: 14 amino acids. In DNA form, the CDR3 reads TGTGCCAGTAGTATAATAGGGGGCCGATACGAGCAGTACTTC. Protein product: CASSIIGGRYEQYF.

The chain couples TRBV5-5 to TRBJ1-5, with a weak D call TRBD1 (5 bases). Trimming cost V 0 bases and J 0 bases, with 10 bases left between them. Germline loops: CDR1 SGHKS, CDR2 YYEKEE (reference sequence). The CDR3 has 16 residues. The CDR3: CASSLEGINSNQPQHF. The CDR3 bases are TGTGCCAGCAGCTTGGAGGGGATAAATAGCAATCAGCCCCAGCATTTT.

Only a few counts were recorded for this clone. The V and J genes are TRBV9 and TRBJ2-5; D is ambiguous. Judging by the DNA end, TRBJ2-7 fits better; the J call may be wrong. The germline CDR1 and CDR2 sequences are SGDLS and YYNGEE. CDR3 length: 14 amino acids. Here the CDR3 DNA reads TGTGCCAGCAGCGTAGGGCAGGTCATCTACGAGCAGTACTTC. It yields the protein CASSVGQVIYEQYF.

This rearrangement joins TRBV4-3 to TRBJ2-7; D not certain. Trimming cost V 1 base and J 4 bases, with 23 bases left between them. Germline-derived CDR1 and CDR2 are LGHNA and YSLEER. The CDR3 loop spans 18 amino acids. DNA for the CDR3: TGCGCCAGCAGCCAAGGCCCGTCCCAGGCAGAAACCTTTTACGAGCAGTACTTC. It encodes CASSQGPSQAETFYEQYF.

The V gene is TRBV6-1, the J gene TRBJ2-7; TRBD2 agrees at 14 bases. Per the germline V gene, CDR1 is MNHNS and CDR2 is SASEGT. J lost 5 bases, V lost 4 bases, and 16 bases had no gene match. This CDR3 region has 19 residues. CDR3 sequence reads: CASSAPPVGTSGRIDEQYF. CDR3 in DNA: TGTGCCAGCAGTGCCCCCCCGGTGGGGACTAGCGGGAGAATCGACGAGCAGTACTTC.

The chain couples TRBV5-8 to TRBJ2-7; D ambiguous. Trimming took off 4 bases at V and 3 bases at J, with 8 bases between the two ends. The germline gives CDR1 SGHTS, CDR2 YDEGEE. This CDR3 spans 12 amino acids. CDR3 amino acids: CASSNEHYEQYF. As DNA, the CDR3 is TGTGCCAGCAGCAACGAGCACTACGAGCAGTACTTC.

This clone has more than one count but fewer than ten. This chain uses TRBV6-5 with TRBJ2-2; possible D gene TRBD2, 6 bases. This CDR3 spans 16 amino acids. V lost 2 bases and J lost 6, with 16 bases in between. From germline, CDR1 is MNHEY and CDR2 SVGAGI. The CDR3 sequence is CASSYRLGDWPGELFF. Here the CDR3 DNA reads TGTGCCAGCAGTTACAGACTAGGGGATTGGCCCGGGGAGCTGTTTTTT.

The chain uses TRBV11-3 and TRBJ2-7, with 8 bases that match TRBD1. Germline V gene data show CDR1 as SGHNT and CDR2 as YENEEA. V gave up 5 bases and J gave up 6 bases; unmatched junction bases: 3. The CDR3 spans 12 residues. The CDR3 sequence: CASSRGQGEQYF. As DNA, the CDR3 is TGTGCCAGCAGCCGCGGACAGGGCGAGCAGTACTTC.

The CDR3 DNA follows: TGTGCCAGCTCCCAATACAGGGGGCTCTATGGCTACACCTTC. It yields the protein CASSQYRGLYGYTF. The gene calls are TRBV18 and TRBJ1-2; TRBD1 matches at 9 bases. The germline V gene has CDR1 KGHSH and CDR2 LQKENI. V lost 6 bases and J lost 4; bases outside the gene matches: 6. The CDR3 runs 14 residues.

The genes are TRBV14 and TRBJ1-2; TRBD1 is a possible D gene (5 bases). V was shortened by 4 bases and J by 5 bases, with 17 bases between the two germline ends. Germline V lookup: CDR1 SGHDN, CDR2 FVKESK. The CDR3 runs to 15 residues. The CDR3 loop is CASSRHSTVEYGYTF. CDR3 nucleotide sequence: TGTGCCAGCAGCCGTCATTCGACAGTAGAGTATGGCTACACCTTC. The complete variable domain, with remaining parts taken from reference TRBV14 and TRBJ1-2, reads EAGVTQFPSHSVIEKGQTVTLRCDPISGHDNLYWYRRVMGKEIKFLLHFVKESKQDESGMPNNRFLAERTGGTYSTLKVQPAELEDSGVYFCASSRHSTVEYGYTFGSGTRLTVV.

The rearrangement joins TRBV6-5 to TRBJ2-5; TRBD1 aligns across 9 bases. The CDR3 contains 15 residues. CDR1 is MNHEY and CDR2 is SVGAGI in the germline V gene. The ends lost 0 bases at V and 5 bases at J; junction bases unmatched: 4. CDR3 sequence reads: CASSYSTGGSETQYF. CDR3 DNA sequence: TGTGCCAGCAGTTACTCGACAGGGGGTTCCGAGACCCAGTACTTC.

V gene TRBV6-5 combines with J gene TRBJ2-3; 8 nucleotides agree with TRBD2. The J segment lost 4 bases and the V segment lost 4 bases, leaving 10 bases of the junction unmatched. CDR3 length: 16 residues. The germline gives CDR1 MNHEY, CDR2 SVGAGI. CDR3 in amino acids: CASSSLAGSGPDTQYF. The DNA for the CDR3 is TGTGCCAGCAGTTCTTTAGCGGGATCTGGCCCAGATACGCAGTATTTT.

CDR3 amino acids: CSAQGRPYEQYF. Here the CDR3 DNA reads TGCAGCGCTCAGGGTAGGCCCTACGAGCAGTACTTC. The chain has TRBV29-1 and TRBJ2-7, with D perhaps matching TRBD1 (5 bases). From germline, CDR1 is SQVTM and CDR2 ANQGSEA. This CDR3 comprises 12 residues. Between the trimmed V and J ends, which lost 7 bases and 2 bases, there was a span of 12 bases.

J is TRBJ1-1 and V is TRBV6-1; TRBD1 might be the D (6 bases). Germline V lookup: CDR1 MNHNS, CDR2 SASEGT. V was trimmed by 10 bases and J by 5 bases, leaving 14 bases between them. The CDR3 sequence is 12 residues long. The CDR3 spells CATEQGLTEAFF. CDR3 in DNA: TGTGCCACCGAACAGGGATTAACTGAAGCTTTCTTT.

This clone was detected only once. The rearrangement uses TRBV5-4 and TRBJ2-5; D not certain. The V end was cut by 0 bases, the J end by 2 bases, with 5 bases between. Germline V gene lookup returns CDR1 SGHNT and CDR2 YYREEE (reference sequence). This CDR3 region has 13 residues. The CDR3 sequence is CASSLGLQETQYF. The CDR3 nucleotides read TGTGCCAGCAGCTTGGGGCTGCAAGAGACCCAGTACTTC.

In nucleotides, the CDR3 is TGTGCCAGCAGCCAAGTTAATAACTTTAACACTGAAGCTTTCTTT. It translates to CASSQVNNFNTEAFF. This chain links TRBV4-2 with TRBJ1-1; D call uncertain. This CDR3 is 15 amino acids long. Germline lookup yields CDR1 LGHNA and CDR2 YNFKEQ. Trimming shortened V by 1 base and J by 2 bases, and 11 bases separated the two germline ends.

The genes are TRBV28 and TRBJ2-5; TRBD2 aligns across 11 bases. CDR1 and CDR2 from the germline V gene are MDHEN and SYDVKM. After removal of 5 bases from V and 5 bases from J, the junction contained 10 bases not matched to a gene. This CDR3 spans 16 amino acids. The CDR3 sequence is CASSAIAGGPRETQYF. The CDR3 nucleotides read TGTGCCAGCAGTGCAATAGCGGGAGGGCCCCGGGAGACCCAGTACTTC. The complete variable domain, with remaining parts taken from reference TRBV28 and TRBJ2-5, reads DVKVTQSSRYLVKRTGEKVFLECVQDMDHENMFWYRQDPGLGLRLIYFSYDVKMKEKGDIPEGYSVSREKKERFSLILESASTNQTSMYLCASSAIAGGPRETQYFGPGTRLLVL.